This T cell receptor (beta chain) came from a study of cytomegalovirus exposure and HLA in healthy donors (dated by TCRdb to the late 2010s). Broadly, across the study: According to an earlier analysis of several hundred of the donors, roughly 180 million T cells yielded roughly 110 million unique TCR beta sequences and approximately 280 Gb of sequence data. Alongside the repertoire data, information on donor age, sex, ethnicity and CMV serostatus was compiled. The study was designed to test whether signatures of past pathogen exposure could be identified by cataloging public T cell receptors. Every repertoire in the discovery cohort had been generated on one and the same sequencing platform. To study patterns of TCR occurrence, a later analysis re-analyzed previously published TCR beta repertoires from 666 donors and added high-resolution HLA genotyping. Using immunosequencing, the study profiled T cell repertoires from 500 to 800 subjects and related those repertoires to cytomegalovirus serostatus. Across approximately 400 genotyped donors of the cohort, an average of approximately 240,000 unique TCR beta nucleotide sequences per donor were sequenced, and around 19% of those sequences were non-productive. HLA typing included class I and class II loci at four-digit resolution. Of the 300 to 450 genotyped donors, approximately 83% fell in the genetic ancestry cluster associated with self-reported Caucasian donors. In the later analysis, no new phenotypic data were used to find candidate immune exposures; instead, reliance was placed on TCR beta sequences and their occurrence across donors. A later genetic analysis used genome-wide SNP genotypes for about 60% of the 666 donors, treating that subset as a discovery cohort. To decide whether each TCR beta V gene segment behaved as functional or pseudogenic, an earlier analysis of 587 of the donors relied on high-throughput TCR beta sequencing. About five DR-DQ haplotypes were handled as single units for association and clustering because linkage in the cohort was strong. An early release that covered about 600 HLA-typed donors contained 250 to 350 gigabases of sequencing data and around 80 million unique TCR sequences. In addition to the first cohort of approximately 670 subjects, a separate validation cohort of 100 to 150 different subjects was used. Typing coverage differed by locus: A, B, C, DRB1 and DQB1 were typed in about 629-640 donors, DQA1 in approximately 520, DPA1 in around 610, and DPB1 in about 450. The study combined high-throughput TCR immunosequencing, statistical association of individual TCRs with disease status, and machine learning to predict cytomegalovirus infection status.

The study at large found these results: When HLA alleles, especially DR and DQ, strongly co-occurred, TCR associations were difficult to assign to individual alleles. A few of the identified cytomegalovirus-associated TCR beta chains were confirmed in vitro to be specific for cytomegalovirus antigens. Only TCR beta chains were sequenced in this cohort, and the absence of alpha or paired-chain data limited detectable features. The 87-base-pair reads could not distinguish some IMGT-functional V segments, including TRBV6-2 and TRBV6-3, so those segments were excluded. Several of the top co-occurrence clusters appeared to be linked to parvovirus B19, influenza, CMV and Epstein-Barr virus, according to a later analysis. In a later analysis, about 16,000 TCR beta sequences were associated with specific HLA alleles at a false discovery rate of 0.05. The sequencing pipeline was judged likely to have produced a cluster of highly shared sequence variants as a technical artifact. Correlated functional status among segregating V segments might be attributable to linkage disequilibrium, but an unknown experimental factor could not be ruled out. A later analysis found that HLA-associated TCR beta chains were more clonally expanded and had lower generation probabilities than equally common non-associated chains. A later analysis found that TCR association rates varied across HLA loci, with DRB1 alleles showing the most associated TCRs and HLA-C alleles the fewest. The earlier analysis of nearly 600 of the donors excluded roughly 17 rarely observed V segments, including chromosome 9 orphons, because counts were too low. A further reported finding was that TCR beta sequences accurately predicted the HLA-A and HLA-B alleles for most subjects in the first cohort. Most TCR sequences were seen in very few donors, while some public TCRs were found in many individuals. A later genetic analysis associated a missense DCLRE1C variant with V-gene and J-gene trimming of TCR beta chains, and an independent cohort replicated the association. According to the authors, the approach could potentially be generalized to other disease states and immunological phenotypes. HLA typing was unavailable for some donors at each locus, so association tests used only the typed subset. CMV serostatus was the only immune exposure information available for the cohort. A later analysis found that most CMV-associated TCR beta chains appeared HLA-restricted, with HLA associations seemingly driven largely by CMV exposure. In the study, approximately 160 TCR beta chains were listed as associated with cytomegalovirus. According to a later genetic analysis, donors in an Asian-associated ancestry cluster had fewer N-insertions in productive TCRs than the approximately 650-donor mean. Presence/absence analyses assumed roughly uniform sequencing depth across donors, an assumption that may not hold. The classifier was reported to diagnose cytomegalovirus status with high specificity and sensitivity in both the original and validation cohorts. Broadly in line with IMGT annotations, most TCR beta V segments showed up in productive rearrangements about 90% or about 30% of the time in an earlier analysis of approximately 600 of the donors.

The CDR3 numbers 13 residues from cysteine through phenylalanine. The only DNA kept is the CDR3, 39 bases in frame from the first base. Sequences SEHNR (CDR1) and FQNEAQ (CDR2) are obtained from the germline V gene (reference sequence). The V end loses 10 bases and the J end loses 1 base, and a stretch of 12 bases separates them. The library was made by the immunoSEQ multiplex PCR assay. A mixture of 60 forward primers for TCR Vbeta segments and 13 reverse primers for TCR Jbeta segments was used in the multiplex PCR. Amplification of the CDR3 region of rearranged TCR beta genes was performed with a multiplex PCR assay on genomic DNA. The Illumina HiSeq System was used to sequence the amplified TCR beta libraries as 87-base-pair reads. The authors processed their data as follows. In a later analysis, about 80 million unique TCR beta chains were counted across the roughly 700 repertoires, and roughly 11 million of these chains were shared by at least two donors. Raw reads were error-corrected and collapsed into unique sequences by a nearest-neighbor algorithm in which closely related sequences were merged to remove PCR and sequencing errors. Alignment of CDR3 sequences to IMGT reference sequences was used to assign V, D and J gene segments. For a sequence to be retained, at least a six-nucleotide match to both a V gene segment and a J gene segment was required. Rearrangements were called productive when the CDR3 lacked stop codons and stayed in frame with V and J; all others were non-productive. Following IMGT convention, CDR3 was defined as the stretch from the second conserved V-encoded cysteine to the conserved J-encoded phenylalanine. The earlier analysis of fewer than 700 of the donors excluded sequences that lacked an unambiguous match to a single V gene segment. In an earlier analysis of 587 of the donors, a V segment was called functional when productive rearrangements were above 56.7%, and segregating when the standard deviation between donors exceeded 5%. To diagnose cytomegalovirus status from the catalog of TCR beta chain sequences, a statistical classification framework was built. In a later analysis, TCR nucleotide sequences were compared against IMGT/GENE-DB human TR gene sequences so that V and J genes could be assigned. In a later analysis, CDR3 sequences and most-parsimonious VDJ recombination scenarios were assigned using the TCRdist pipeline. In a later analysis, every TCR beta chain was defined by the combination of its CDR3 amino acid sequence and its V-gene family, and reads without a unique V-gene family were dropped. To address suspected cross-contamination and a sequencing artifact, a later analysis removed some 620 highly shared, low-generation-probability nucleotide sequences. In a later analysis, a clonal expansion index for each public chain was calculated from normalized within-repertoire ranks of inferred template counts. A later analysis computed generation probabilities with a VDJ recombination model fitted to out-of-frame rearrangements, and checked the results against IGoR. In a later analysis, hypergeometric tests were used to score TCR-TCR, TCR-HLA and TCR-CMV co-occurrence, with a repertoire-size bias correction applied to TCR pairs. A later analysis estimated false discovery rates by permuting HLA or CMV assignments 20 times. In a later analysis, co-occurring TCRs were grouped with DBSCAN, and TCRdist sequence similarity was added when clustering was performed within HLA-allele-positive subsets. Repertoires with fewer than 30,000 or more than 120,000 public chains were left out of co-occurrence clustering, as were five repertoires with anomalous nucleotide sharing. TCRdb stores this immuneACCESS table with in-frame sequences only. Part of the clones is absent; in the studies checked, under half of the shortfall reflects unresolved V genes, and no reason is known for the rest. D and trimming come from the DNA, and the V and J calls and clone size come from that table. For this sample the table gives roughly 190,000 clones, of which 75% to 85% were detected only once. Of the sample, roughly 0.75% falls within the top ten clones.

The cohort comprised 710 or so healthy bone marrow donors. Cohort members were all nominally healthy when sampled, although unrecorded immune exposures were likely present. The donor tested CMV seronegative and was one of the 352 seronegative cohort members. Every donor gave a peripheral blood sample, and the peripheral blood mononuclear cells from that sample were used for TCR beta sequencing. The Qiagen DNeasy Blood Extraction Kit was used to extract genomic DNA from the blood cell samples. About this clone: The antigen it recognizes is unknown. Base qualities are not provided; no much larger clone lies one nucleotide away.

The chain is encoded by TRBV7-9 joined to TRBJ2-3; the D gene is perhaps TRBD2, from 6 matching bases. Sequencing used PBMCs. The origin of this receptor is a woman under 30 in good health and CMV-seronegative. This receptor carries the CDR3 CANSGGGTDTQYF. The nucleotide sequence reads as follows: TGTGCCAACTCCGGCGGGGGCACAGATACGCAGTATTTT. Beyond the CDR3, the reference TRBV7-9 and TRBJ2-3 genes provide the residues; the full variable domain reads: DTGVSQNPRHKITKRGQNVTFRCDPISEHNRLYWYRQTLGQGPEFLTYFQNEAQLEKSRLLSDRFSAERPKGSFSTLEIQRTEQGDSAMYLCANSGGGTDTQYFGPGTRLTVL.